The 10 T cell receptor beta chains below all came from one sample that was sequenced in a study of vaccination and CD4 T cells after COVID-19. Which antigens these TCRs recognize remains unknown. Treatment here: roughly nine-day PBMC culture with coronavirus spike peptide pools or control peptides (ViraFEST assay). The Oncomine TCR Beta short-read assay sequenced DNA from cultured CD4+ T cells. One entry per CDR3 protein, called by TCRdb with MiXCR from the PCR reads. There are 20,000 to 25,000 distinct CDR3 sequences in the sample; about 68% occur only once, and less than 4% lies in the top ten. The sequenced sample was CD4+ T cells from blood, cultured in vitro. These receptors were collected from a human donor who had recovered from COVID-19.

This chain uses TRBV20-1 with TRBJ1-4; D gene unclear. The V gene's germline CDR1 is DFQATT and CDR2 SNEGSKA (reference sequence). Trimming pared 5 bases from V and 8 bases from J, leaving 15 bases between. The CDR3 extends over 13 amino acids. CDR3 sequence: CSALRGAGEKLFF. The CDR3 DNA sequence: TGCAGTGCTCTCCGGGGAGCAGGCGAAAAACTGTTTTTT.

This chain links TRBV11-2 with TRBJ2-2; 9 nucleotides match TRBD2. Germline loops: CDR1 SGHAT, CDR2 FQNNGV. With 6 bases clipped from V and 7 bases from J, the junction kept 9 bases outside the gene matches. This CDR3 has 15 residues. The CDR3 spells CASRRAGGRSGELFF. The CDR3 nucleotides read TGTGCCAGCAGGAGGGCGGGAGGGCGTAGCGGGGAGCTGTTTTTT.

The rearrangement joins TRBV28 to TRBJ1-1; perhaps TRBD1 as D (6 bases). This CDR3 has 13 amino acids. Trimming stripped 10 bases from V and 7 bases from J, with 19 bases between. The V gene's germline CDR1 is MDHEN and CDR2 SYDVKM. CDR3 protein: CANLDRLGSEAFF. DNA of the CDR3: TGTGCCAACCTAGACAGGCTAGGAAGTGAAGCTTTCTTT.

The chain carries TRBV20-1 and TRBJ2-7; 8 nucleotides line up with TRBD2. CDR3 length: 14 residues. From germline, CDR1 is DFQATT and CDR2 SNEGSKA (reference sequence). The V segment lost 6 bases and the J segment 0 bases; nucleotides outside the gene matches: 7. In DNA form, the CDR3 reads TGCAGTGCCTCGGGGGGGAGGAGCTCCTACGAGCAGTACTTC. Amino acid sequence: CSASGGRSSYEQYF.

Points on this clonotype: Germline is not matched at one junction end, which may reflect a read error. The chain joins TRBV6-1 to TRBJ2-5; tentative D call: TRBD2 (6 bases). The CDR3 has 14 amino acids. CDR1 MNHNS and CDR2 SASEGT come from the germline V gene. The CDR3 spells CASSEAGWQETQYF. The CDR3 coding sequence is TGTGCCAGCAGCGAAGCGGGCTGGCAAGAGACCCAGTACTTC.

This chain connects TRBV5-4 to TRBJ1-1; D is uncertain. Deletions cut 2 bases from V and 7 bases from J, with 12 bases between. The V gene's germline CDR1 is SGHNT and CDR2 YYREEE (reference sequence). The CDR3 runs 13 residues. Here the CDR3 reads CASSFVEGNEAFF. The CDR3 DNA is TGTGCCAGCAGCTTTGTAGAGGGAAATGAAGCTTTCTTT.

This clonotype was seen more than once but under ten times. The chain employs TRBV6-5 and TRBJ1-5; 9 bases align to TRBD1. This CDR3 region has 16 residues. Germline lookup yields CDR1 MNHEY and CDR2 SVGAGI. Trimming cost V 2 bases and J 7 bases; bases outside gene matches: 9. The DNA of the CDR3 is TGTGCCAGCAGTTACCCGGGACAGGGAAGTTGGCAGCCCCAGCATTTT. It yields the protein CASSYPGQGSWQPQHF.

The table lists this clonotype with a count of one. The rearrangement links TRBV7-2 to TRBJ2-5; D is unclear. The length of the CDR3 is 12 residues. The germline V gene encodes CDR1 SGHTA and CDR2 FQGNSA. V lost 2 bases and J lost 5, with 6 bases in between. CDR3 sequence: CASSLSRETQYF. The CDR3 bases are TGTGCCAGCAGCTTATCCCGGGAGACCCAGTACTTC.

V usage is TRBV28 and J usage is TRBJ1-2; D gene unclear. There are 11 residues in the CDR3. Germline CDR1 reads MDHEN; CDR2 reads SYDVKM. V lost 5 bases and J lost 10, with 11 bases in between. The CDR3 loop is CASSDLLSYTF. The CDR3 coding sequence is TGTGCCAGCAGTGATCTATTGTCCTACACCTTC.

The chain combines TRBV11-2 with TRBJ1-1, with D perhaps matching TRBD1 (6 bases). Germline V lookup: CDR1 SGHAT, CDR2 FQNNGV. There are 15 residues in the CDR3. Deletions cut 5 bases from V and 3 bases from J, with 16 bases between. For the CDR3, the DNA is TGTGCCAGCAGCCGGACCGGGACAAGAGACACTGAAGCTTTCTTT. This translates into CASSRTGTRDTEAFF.